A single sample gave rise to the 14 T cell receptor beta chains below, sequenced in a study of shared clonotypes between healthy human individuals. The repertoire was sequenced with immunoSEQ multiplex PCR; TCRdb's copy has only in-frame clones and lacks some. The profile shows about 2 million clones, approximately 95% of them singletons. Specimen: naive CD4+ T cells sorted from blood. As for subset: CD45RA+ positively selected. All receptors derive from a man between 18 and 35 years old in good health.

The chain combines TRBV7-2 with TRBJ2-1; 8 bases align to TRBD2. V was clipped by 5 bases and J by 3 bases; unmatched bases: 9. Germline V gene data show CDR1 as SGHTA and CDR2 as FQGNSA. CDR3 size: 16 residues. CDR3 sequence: CASSLLAGGLYNEQFF. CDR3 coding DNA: TGTGCCAGCAGCCTTCTAGCGGGCGGGCTCTACAATGAGCAGTTCTTC.

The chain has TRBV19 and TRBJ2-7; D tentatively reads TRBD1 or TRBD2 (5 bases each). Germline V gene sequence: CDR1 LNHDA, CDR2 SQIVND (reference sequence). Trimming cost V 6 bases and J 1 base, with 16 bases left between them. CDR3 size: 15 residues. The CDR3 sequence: CASSKSSWGSYEQYF. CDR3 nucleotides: TGTGCCAGTAGCAAAAGCTCATGGGGGTCCTACGAGCAGTACTTC. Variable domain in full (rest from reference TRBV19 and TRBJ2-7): DGGITQSPKYLFRKEGQNVTLSCEQNLNHDAMYWYRQDPGQGLRLIYYSQIVNDFQKGDIAEGYSVSREKKESFPLTVTSAQKNPTAFYLCASSKSSWGSYEQYFGPGTRLTVT.

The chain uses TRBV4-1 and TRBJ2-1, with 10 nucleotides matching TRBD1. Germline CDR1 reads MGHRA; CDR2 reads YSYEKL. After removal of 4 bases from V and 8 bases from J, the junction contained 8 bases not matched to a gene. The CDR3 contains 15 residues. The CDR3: CASSLQGQGFYEQFF. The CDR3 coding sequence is TGCGCCAGCAGCCTGCAGGGACAGGGGTTTTATGAGCAGTTCTTC.

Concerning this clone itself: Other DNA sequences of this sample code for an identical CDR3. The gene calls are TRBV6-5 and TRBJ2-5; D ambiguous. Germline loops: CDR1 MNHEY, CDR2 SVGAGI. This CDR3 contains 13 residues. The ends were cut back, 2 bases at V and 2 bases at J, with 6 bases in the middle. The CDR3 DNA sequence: TGTGCCAGCAGTTACGGCGGACAAGAGACCCAGTACTTC. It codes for CASSYGGQETQYF.

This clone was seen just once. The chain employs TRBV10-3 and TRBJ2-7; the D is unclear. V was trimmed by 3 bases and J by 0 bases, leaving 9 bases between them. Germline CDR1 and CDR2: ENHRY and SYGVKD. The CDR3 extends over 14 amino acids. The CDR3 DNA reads TGTGCCATCAGTGAAAGGACCGACTCCTACGAGCAGTACTTC. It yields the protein CAISERTDSYEQYF.

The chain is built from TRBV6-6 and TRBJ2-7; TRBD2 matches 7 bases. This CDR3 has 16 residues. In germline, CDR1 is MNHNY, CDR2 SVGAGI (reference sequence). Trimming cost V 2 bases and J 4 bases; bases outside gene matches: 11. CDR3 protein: CASSYASGTPPYEQYF. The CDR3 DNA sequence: TGTGCCAGCAGTTACGCCAGCGGGACGCCACCTTACGAGCAGTACTTC.

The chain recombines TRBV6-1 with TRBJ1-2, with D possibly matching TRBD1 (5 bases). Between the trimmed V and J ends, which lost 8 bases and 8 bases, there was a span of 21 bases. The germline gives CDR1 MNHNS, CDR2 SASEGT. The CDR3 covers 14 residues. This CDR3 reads CASSDWQGVVGYTF. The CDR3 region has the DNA TGTGCCAGCTCCGACTGGCAAGGGGTGGTCGGCTACACCTTC.

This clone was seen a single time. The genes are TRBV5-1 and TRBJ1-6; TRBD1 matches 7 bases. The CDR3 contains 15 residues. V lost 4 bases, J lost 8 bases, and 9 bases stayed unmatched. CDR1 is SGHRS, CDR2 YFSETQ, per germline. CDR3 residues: CASSAMTGFDSPLHF. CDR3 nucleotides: TGCGCCAGCAGCGCCATGACAGGGTTTGATTCACCCCTCCACTTT.

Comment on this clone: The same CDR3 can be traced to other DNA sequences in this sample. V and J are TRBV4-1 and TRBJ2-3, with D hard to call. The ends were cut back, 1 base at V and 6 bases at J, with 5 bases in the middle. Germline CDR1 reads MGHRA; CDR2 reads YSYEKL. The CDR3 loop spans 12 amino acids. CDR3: CASSQVPDTQYF. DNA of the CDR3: TGCGCCAGCAGCCAAGTTCCGGATACGCAGTATTTT.

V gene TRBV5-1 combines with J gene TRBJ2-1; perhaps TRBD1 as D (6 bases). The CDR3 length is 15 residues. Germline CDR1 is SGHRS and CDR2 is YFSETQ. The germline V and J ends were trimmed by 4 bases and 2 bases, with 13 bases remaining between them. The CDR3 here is CASSDPGTTYNEQFF. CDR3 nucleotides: TGCGCCAGCAGCGACCCCGGGACAACCTACAATGAGCAGTTCTTC.

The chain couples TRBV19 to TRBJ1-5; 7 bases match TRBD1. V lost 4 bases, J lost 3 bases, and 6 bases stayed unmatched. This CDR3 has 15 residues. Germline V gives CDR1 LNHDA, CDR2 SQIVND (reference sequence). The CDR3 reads CASSKLTGVNQPQHF. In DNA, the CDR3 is TGTGCCAGTAGTAAACTCACAGGGGTCAATCAGCCCCAGCATTTT.

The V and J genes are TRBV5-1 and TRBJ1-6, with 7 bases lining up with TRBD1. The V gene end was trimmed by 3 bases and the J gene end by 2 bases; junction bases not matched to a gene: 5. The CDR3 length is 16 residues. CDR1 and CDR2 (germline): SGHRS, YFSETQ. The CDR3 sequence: CASSYEGAAYNSPLHF. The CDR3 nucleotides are TGCGCCAGCAGCTATGAGGGGGCGGCCTATAATTCACCCCTCCACTTT. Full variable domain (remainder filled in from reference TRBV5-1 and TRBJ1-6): KAGVTQTPRYLIKTRGQQVTLSCSPISGHRSVSWYQQTPGQGLQFLFEYFSETQRNKGNFPGRFSGRQFSNSRSEMNVSTLELGDSALYLCASSYEGAAYNSPLHFGNGTRLTVT.

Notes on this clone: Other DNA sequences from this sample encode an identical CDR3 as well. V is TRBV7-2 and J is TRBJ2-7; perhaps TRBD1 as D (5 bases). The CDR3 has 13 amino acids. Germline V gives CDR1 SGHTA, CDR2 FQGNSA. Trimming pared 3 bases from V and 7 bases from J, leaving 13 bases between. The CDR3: CASSLGLAGEQYF. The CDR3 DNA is TGTGCCAGCAGCTTGGGGCTCGCCGGGGAGCAGTACTTC.

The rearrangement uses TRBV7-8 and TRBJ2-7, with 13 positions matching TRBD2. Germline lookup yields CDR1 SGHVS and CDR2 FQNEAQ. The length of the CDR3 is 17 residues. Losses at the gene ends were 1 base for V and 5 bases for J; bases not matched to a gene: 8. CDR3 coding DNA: TGTGCCAGCAGCTTAGAACTAAGACTAGCGGGAGGCCACGAGCAGTACTTC. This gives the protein CASSLELRLAGGHEQYF.